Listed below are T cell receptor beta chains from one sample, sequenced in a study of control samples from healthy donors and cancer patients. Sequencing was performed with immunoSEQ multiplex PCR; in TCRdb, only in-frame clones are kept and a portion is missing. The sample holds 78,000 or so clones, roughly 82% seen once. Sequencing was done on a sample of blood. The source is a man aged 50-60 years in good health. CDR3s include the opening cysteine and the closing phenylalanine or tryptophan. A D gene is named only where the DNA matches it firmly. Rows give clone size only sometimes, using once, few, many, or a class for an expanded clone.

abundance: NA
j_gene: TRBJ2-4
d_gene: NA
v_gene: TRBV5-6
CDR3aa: CASSLGHTAKNIQYF
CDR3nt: TGTGCCAGCAGCTTGGGGCATACAGCCAAAAACATTCAGTACTTC

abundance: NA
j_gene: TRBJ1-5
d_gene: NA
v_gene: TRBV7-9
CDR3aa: CASSLDGNDNQPQHF
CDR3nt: TGTGCCAGCAGCTTAGACGGAAATGACAATCAGCCCCAGCATTTT

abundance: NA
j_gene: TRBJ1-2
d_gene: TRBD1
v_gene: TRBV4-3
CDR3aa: CASSQDFGSRTRGTGSDYGYTF
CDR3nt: TGCGCCAGCAGCCAAGATTTCGGTTCCAGAACCCGCGGGACAGGGTCGGACTATGGCTACACCTTC

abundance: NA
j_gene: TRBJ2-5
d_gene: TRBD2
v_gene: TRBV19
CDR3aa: CASSIPSGRGTQYF
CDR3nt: TGTGCCAGTAGTATCCCTAGCGGTCGTGGGACCCAGTACTTC

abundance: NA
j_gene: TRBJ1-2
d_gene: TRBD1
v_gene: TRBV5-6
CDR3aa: CASSLAPGQGALYGYTF
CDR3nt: TGTGCCAGCAGCTTGGCCCCGGGACAGGGGGCCCTATATGGCTACACCTTC

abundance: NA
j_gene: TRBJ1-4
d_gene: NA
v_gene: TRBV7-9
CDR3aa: CASSFPIGTTNEKLFF
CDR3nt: TGTGCCAGCAGCTTTCCTATCGGGACAACTAATGAAAAACTGTTTTTT

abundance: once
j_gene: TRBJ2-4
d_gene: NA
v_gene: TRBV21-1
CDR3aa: CASSKESPQGVTKNIQYF
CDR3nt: TGTGCCAGCAGCAAAGAAAGTCCACAGGGCGTAACCAAAAACATTCAGTACTTC

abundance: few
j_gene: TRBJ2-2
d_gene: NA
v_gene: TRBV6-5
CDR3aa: CASSFVIANTGELFF
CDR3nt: TGTGCCAGCAGTTTCGTCATCGCGAACACCGGGGAGCTGTTTTTT

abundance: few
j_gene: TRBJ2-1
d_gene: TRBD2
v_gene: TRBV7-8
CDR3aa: CASTWGGSGRGEQFF
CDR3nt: TGTGCCAGTACCTGGGGGGGTAGCGGGAGAGGTGAGCAGTTCTTC

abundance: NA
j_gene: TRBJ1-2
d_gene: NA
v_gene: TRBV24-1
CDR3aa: CATSAAGLGYIF
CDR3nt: TGTGCCACCAGTGCTGCGGGGCTAGGATATATCTTC

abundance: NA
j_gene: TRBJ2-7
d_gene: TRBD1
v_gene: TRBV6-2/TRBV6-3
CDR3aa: CASSSPTGAHEQYF
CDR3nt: TGTGCCAGCAGTTCACCGACAGGGGCCCACGAGCAGTACTTC

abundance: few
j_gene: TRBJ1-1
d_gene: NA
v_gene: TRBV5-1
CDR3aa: CASSLADRLEAFF
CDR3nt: TGCGCCAGCAGCTTGGCGGACAGACTAGAGGCTTTCTTT

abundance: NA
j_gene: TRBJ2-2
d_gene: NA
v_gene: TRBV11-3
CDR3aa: CASSRTNTGELFF
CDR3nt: TGTGCCAGCAGCCGGACGAACACCGGGGAGCTGTTTTTT

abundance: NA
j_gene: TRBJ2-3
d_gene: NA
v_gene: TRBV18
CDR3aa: CASSPPSGAGDTQYF
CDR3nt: TGTGCCAGCTCACCGCCATCAGGCGCCGGAGATACGCAGTATTTT

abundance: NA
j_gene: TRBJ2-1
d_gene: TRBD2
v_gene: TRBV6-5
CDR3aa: CASRLGLAGGNEQFF
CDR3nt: TGTGCCAGCAGGCTAGGACTAGCGGGAGGCAATGAGCAGTTCTTC

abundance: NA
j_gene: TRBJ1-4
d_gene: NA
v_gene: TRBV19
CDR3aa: CASRPGTTNEKLFF
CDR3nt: TGTGCCAGTCGACCAGGGACAACTAATGAAAAACTGTTTTTT

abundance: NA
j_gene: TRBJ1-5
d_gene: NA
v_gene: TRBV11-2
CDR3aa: CASSLGTRLYQPQHF
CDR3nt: TGTGCCAGCAGCTTAGGCACCAGGCTGTATCAGCCCCAGCATTTT

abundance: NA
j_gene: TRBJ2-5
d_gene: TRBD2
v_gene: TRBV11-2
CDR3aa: CASSPRTSGIWETQYF
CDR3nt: TGTGCCAGCAGCCCAAGGACTAGCGGGATATGGGAGACCCAGTACTTC

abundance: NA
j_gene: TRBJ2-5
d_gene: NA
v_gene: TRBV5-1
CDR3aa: CASSLGQLETQYF
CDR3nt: TGCGCCAGCAGCTTGGGACAACTAGAGACCCAGTACTTC

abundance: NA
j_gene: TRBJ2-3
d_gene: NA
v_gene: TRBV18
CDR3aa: CASSPSGGASANTDTQYF
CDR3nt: TGTGCCAGCTCACCATCGGGGGGCGCTTCCGCCAACACAGATACGCAGTATTTT

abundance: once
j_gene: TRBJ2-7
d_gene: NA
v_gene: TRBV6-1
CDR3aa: CASSERGRAYEQYF
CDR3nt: TGTGCCAGCAGTGAACGGGGGCGAGCCTACGAGCAGTACTTC

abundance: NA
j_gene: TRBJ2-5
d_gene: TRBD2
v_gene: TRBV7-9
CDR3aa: CASSSGLAGAETQYF
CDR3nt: TGTGCCAGCAGCTCCGGACTAGCGGGAGCGGAGACCCAGTACTTC

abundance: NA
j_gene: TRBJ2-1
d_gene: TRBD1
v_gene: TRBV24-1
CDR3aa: CATSDLPRDRGLDNEQFF
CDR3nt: TGTGCCACCAGTGATTTGCCCCGGGACAGGGGGCTGGACAATGAGCAGTTCTTC

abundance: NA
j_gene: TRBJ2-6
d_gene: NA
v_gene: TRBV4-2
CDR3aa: CASSRTYSGANVLTF
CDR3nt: TGTGCCAGCAGCCGTACATACTCTGGGGCCAACGTCCTGACTTTC

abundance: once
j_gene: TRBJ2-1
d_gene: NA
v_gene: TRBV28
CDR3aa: CASTAPPLEQFF
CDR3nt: TGTGCCAGCACCGCTCCCCCCTTAGAGCAGTTCTTC

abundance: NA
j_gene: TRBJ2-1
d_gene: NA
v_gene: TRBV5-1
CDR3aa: CASSLIRGPYNEQFF
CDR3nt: TGCGCCAGCAGCTTGATCAGGGGACCTTACAATGAGCAGTTCTTC

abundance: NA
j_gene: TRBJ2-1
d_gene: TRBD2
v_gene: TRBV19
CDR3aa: CASSVGTKNEQFF
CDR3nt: TGTGCCAGTAGCGTAGGGACTAAAAATGAGCAGTTCTTC

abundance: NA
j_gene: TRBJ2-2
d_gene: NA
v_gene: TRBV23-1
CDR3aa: CASSHHIPNTGELFF
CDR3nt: TGCGCCAGCAGTCACCACATACCAAACACCGGGGAGCTGTTTTTT

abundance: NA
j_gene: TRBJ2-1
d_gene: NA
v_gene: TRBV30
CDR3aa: CAWTQGQSYNEQFF
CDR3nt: TGTGCCTGGACCCAGGGACAATCCTACAATGAGCAGTTCTTC

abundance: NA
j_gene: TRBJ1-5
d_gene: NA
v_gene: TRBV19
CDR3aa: CASSIHLNQPQHF
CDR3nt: TGTGCCAGTAGTATTCACCTCAATCAGCCCCAGCATTTT

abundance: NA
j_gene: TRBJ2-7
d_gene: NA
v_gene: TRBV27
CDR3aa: CASMGWGRYEQYF
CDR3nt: TGTGCCAGCATGGGATGGGGCCGGTACGAGCAGTACTTC

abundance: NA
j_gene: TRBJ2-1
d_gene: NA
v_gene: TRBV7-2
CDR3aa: CASRGPGTAFNEQFF
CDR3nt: TGTGCCAGCAGGGGGCCCGGGACGGCTTTTAATGAGCAGTTCTTC

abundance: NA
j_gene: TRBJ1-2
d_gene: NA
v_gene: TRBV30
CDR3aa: CAWGEGLGYTF
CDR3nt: TGTGCCTGGGGGGAGGGGCTTGGCTACACCTTC

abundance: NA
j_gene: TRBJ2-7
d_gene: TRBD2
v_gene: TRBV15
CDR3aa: CATSRELAGRPYEQYF
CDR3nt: TGTGCCACCAGCAGAGAGCTAGCGGGGCGCCCCTACGAGCAGTACTTC

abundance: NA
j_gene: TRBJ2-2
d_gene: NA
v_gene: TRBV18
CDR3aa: CASSPPRGSGELFF
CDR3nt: TGTGCCAGCTCACCACCGAGGGGCTCCGGGGAGCTGTTTTTT

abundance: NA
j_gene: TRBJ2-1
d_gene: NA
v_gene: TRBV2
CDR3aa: CASTPGAGGEQFF
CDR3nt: TGTGCCAGCACTCCGGGAGCCGGCGGTGAGCAGTTCTTC

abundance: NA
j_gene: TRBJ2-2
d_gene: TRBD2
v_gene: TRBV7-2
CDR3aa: CASSLWTSGRANFGELFF
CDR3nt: TGTGCCAGCAGCTTGTGGACTAGCGGGAGGGCCAACTTCGGGGAGCTGTTTTTT

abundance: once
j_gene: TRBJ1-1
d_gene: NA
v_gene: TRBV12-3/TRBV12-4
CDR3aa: CASGRAAEAFF
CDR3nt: TGTGCCAGCGGCAGGGCGGCTGAAGCTTTCTTT

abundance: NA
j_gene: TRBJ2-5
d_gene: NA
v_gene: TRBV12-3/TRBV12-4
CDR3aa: CASSYPRETQYF
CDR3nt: TGTGCCAGCAGTTACCCACGGGAGACCCAGTACTTC

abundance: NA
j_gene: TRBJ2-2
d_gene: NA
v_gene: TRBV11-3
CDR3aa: CASSSFTPGLNTGELFF
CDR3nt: TGTGCCAGCAGCTCTTTCACCCCGGGACTCAACACCGGGGAGCTGTTTTTT

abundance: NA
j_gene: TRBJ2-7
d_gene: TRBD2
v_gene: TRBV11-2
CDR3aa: CASSLGQWAGVGEQYF
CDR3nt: TGTGCCAGCAGCTTAGGACAGTGGGCGGGAGTGGGCGAGCAGTACTTC

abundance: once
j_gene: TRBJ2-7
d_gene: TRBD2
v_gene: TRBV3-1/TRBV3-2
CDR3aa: CASSSRGRVGDEQYF
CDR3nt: TGTGCCAGCAGTTCAAGAGGGAGGGTGGGCGACGAGCAGTACTTC

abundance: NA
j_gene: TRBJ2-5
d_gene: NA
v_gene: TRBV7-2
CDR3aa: CASSPRQTQETQYF
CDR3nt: TGTGCCAGCAGCCCCCGACAGACACAAGAGACCCAGTACTTC

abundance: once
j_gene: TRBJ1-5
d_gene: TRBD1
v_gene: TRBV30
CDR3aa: CAGRQGANQPQHF
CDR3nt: TGTGCCGGTAGACAGGGCGCAAATCAGCCCCAGCATTTT

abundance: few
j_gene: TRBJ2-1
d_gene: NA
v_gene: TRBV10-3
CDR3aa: CAASSYNEQFF
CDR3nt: TGTGCCGCCAGCTCCTACAATGAGCAGTTCTTC

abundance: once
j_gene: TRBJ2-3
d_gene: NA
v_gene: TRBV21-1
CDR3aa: CTGNRTDTQYF
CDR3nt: TGCACCGGAAATCGCACAGATACGCAGTATTTT

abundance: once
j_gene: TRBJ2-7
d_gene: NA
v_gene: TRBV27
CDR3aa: CASTGRLVPNEQYF
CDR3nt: TGTGCCAGCACAGGCCGACTAGTACCCAACGAGCAGTACTTC

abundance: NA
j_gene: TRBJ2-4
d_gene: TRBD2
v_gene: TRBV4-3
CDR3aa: CASSQEGLAGTPTKNIQYF
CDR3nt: TGCGCCAGCAGCCAAGAAGGACTAGCGGGAACCCCGACCAAAAACATTCAGTACTTC

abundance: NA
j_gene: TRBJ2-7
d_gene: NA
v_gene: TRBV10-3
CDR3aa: CAISERQAGEQYF
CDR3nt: TGTGCCATCAGTGAAAGACAGGCTGGGGAGCAGTACTTC

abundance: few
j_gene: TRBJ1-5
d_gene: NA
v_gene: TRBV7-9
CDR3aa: CASSVDSNQPQHF
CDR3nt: TGTGCCAGCAGCGTCGACTCAAATCAGCCCCAGCATTTT

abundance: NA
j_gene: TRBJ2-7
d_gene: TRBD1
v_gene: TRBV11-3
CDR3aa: CASSLAHRDRRYEQYF
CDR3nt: TGTGCCAGCAGCTTAGCCCATCGGGACAGGCGATACGAGCAGTACTTC

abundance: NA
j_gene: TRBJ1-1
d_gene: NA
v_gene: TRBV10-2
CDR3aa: CASSARFGGGSDTEAFF
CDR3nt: TGCGCCAGCAGTGCACGTTTTGGGGGAGGGTCGGACACTGAAGCTTTCTTT

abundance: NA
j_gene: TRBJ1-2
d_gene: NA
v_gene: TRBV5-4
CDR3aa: CASSLDSLYGYTF
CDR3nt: TGTGCCAGCAGCTTAGACAGCCTCTATGGCTACACCTTC

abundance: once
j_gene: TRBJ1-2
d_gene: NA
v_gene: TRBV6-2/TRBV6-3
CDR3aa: CASSPYQAQTF
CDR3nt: TGTGCCAGCAGCCCGTATCAGGCCCAGACCTTC

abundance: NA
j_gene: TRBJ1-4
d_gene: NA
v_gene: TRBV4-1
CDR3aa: CASSQEERGNEKLFF
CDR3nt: TGCGCCAGCAGCCAAGAGGAAAGGGGAAATGAAAAACTGTTTTTT

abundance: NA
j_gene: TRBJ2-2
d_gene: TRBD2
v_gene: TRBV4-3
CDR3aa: CASSQGAGGPSGELFF
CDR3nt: TGCGCCAGCAGCCAGGGAGCGGGAGGGCCCTCCGGGGAGCTGTTTTTT